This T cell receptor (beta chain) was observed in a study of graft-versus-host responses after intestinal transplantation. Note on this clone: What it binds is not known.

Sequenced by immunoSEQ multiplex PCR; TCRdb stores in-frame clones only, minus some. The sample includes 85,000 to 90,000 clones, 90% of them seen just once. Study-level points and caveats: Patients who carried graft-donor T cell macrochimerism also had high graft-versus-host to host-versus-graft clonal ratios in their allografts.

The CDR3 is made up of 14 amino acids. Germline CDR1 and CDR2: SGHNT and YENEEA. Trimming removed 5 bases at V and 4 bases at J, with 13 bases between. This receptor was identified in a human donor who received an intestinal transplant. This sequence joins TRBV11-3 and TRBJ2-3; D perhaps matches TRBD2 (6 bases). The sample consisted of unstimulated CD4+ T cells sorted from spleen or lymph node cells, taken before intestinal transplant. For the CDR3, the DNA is TGTGCCAGCAGCCCTCAGACTAGTTCAGATACGCAGTATTTT. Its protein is CASSPQTSSDTQYF.